Below are 13 T cell receptor beta chains sequenced from a single sample in a study of T cells in Graves' hyperthyroidism and ophthalmopathy. Amplification of TCR beta CDR3 regions used RNA as the template. The HTBI primer set was used in a first-round RT-PCR of the TCR CDR3. TCRdb redid the calling of the multiplex PCR reads with MiXCR, one entry per CDR3 protein. The sample includes roughly 100,000 distinct CDR3 sequences, over 45% of them seen just once. Sequences were obtained from blood. The source is a middle-aged man with Graves' hyperthyroidism.

Many counts were recorded for this clonotype. This chain links TRBV5-1 with TRBJ2-5; 12 bases map to TRBD2. This CDR3 spans 15 amino acids. The V gene's germline CDR1 is SGHRS and CDR2 YFSETQ. With V trimmed by 4 bases and J by 5 bases, 6 bases remained unmatched. The CDR3 loop reads CASSQSLAGGETQYF. In nucleotides, the CDR3 is TGCGCCAGCAGCCAGAGCCTAGCGGGAGGGGAGACCCAGTACTTC.

This clonotype was seen many times. A much larger clone lies one base from this, so it may be a read error. This rearrangement joins TRBV29-1 to TRBJ2-6, with 13 bases lining up with TRBD2. The V and J ends lost 4 bases and 2 bases, in that order; junction bases with no gene match: 8. The CDR3 consists of 18 residues. Germline V gene sequence: CDR1 SQVTM, CDR2 ANQGSEA. The CDR3 protein is CSVGGGLAGVPGANVLTF. The CDR3 DNA follows: TGCAGCGTTGGAGGCGGACTAGCGGGAGTACCTGGGGCCAACGTCCTGACTTTC.

The chain recombines TRBV7-9 with TRBJ2-7, with 7 bases matching TRBD2. The length of the CDR3 is 14 residues. J was trimmed by 3 bases and V by 1 base; bases with no gene match: 3. Germline CDR1 reads SEHNR; CDR2 reads FQNEAQ (reference sequence). DNA of the CDR3: TGTGCCAGCAGCTTAGAGGGGACTAACTACGAGCAGTACTTC. Encoded protein: CASSLEGTNYEQYF. The entire variable domain, with the rest obtained from reference TRBV7-9 and TRBJ2-7, is as follows: DTGVSQNPRHKITKRGQNVTFRCDPISEHNRLYWYRQTLGQGPEFLTYFQNEAQLEKSRLLSDRFSAERPKGSFSTLEIQRTEQGDSAMYLCASSLEGTNYEQYFGPGTRLTVT.

The gene calls are TRBV29-1 and TRBJ1-5, with D perhaps matching TRBD1 (6 bases). The V and J ends lost 8 bases and 7 bases respectively, with 9 bases between them. This CDR3 region has 10 residues. Germline CDR1 reads SQVTM; CDR2 reads ANQGSEA. CDR3 sequence reads: CSQRGQPQHF. CDR3 DNA sequence: TGCAGCCAAAGGGGGCAGCCCCAGCATTTT. The variable domain in full, completed from reference TRBV29-1 and TRBJ1-5, reads SAVISQKPSRDICQRGTSLTIQCQVDSQVTMMFWYRQQPGQSLTLIATANQGSEATYESGFVIDKFPISRPNLTFSTLTVSNMSPEDSSIYLCSQRGQPQHFGDGTRLSIL.

This clonotype was seen many times. CDR3 sequence (DNA): TGTGCCAGCAGTAAGGGGGGACTATCCACCGGGGAGCTGTTTTTT. Protein: CASSKGGLSTGELFF. This sequence joins TRBV2 and TRBJ2-2; D is possibly TRBD2 (7 bases). This CDR3 region has 15 residues. Germline values: CDR1 SNHLY, CDR2 FYNNEI. V was shortened by 5 bases and J by 4 bases, with 14 bases between the two germline ends.

V is TRBV2 and J is TRBJ2-5; 14 positions match TRBD2. J gave up 4 bases and V 10 bases, and 2 bases lay outside the gene matches. The length of the CDR3 is 13 residues. The germline V gene encodes CDR1 SNHLY and CDR2 FYNNEI. CDR3 amino acids: CATGTSGRETQYF. Here the CDR3 DNA reads TGTGCCACCGGGACTAGCGGGAGAGAGACCCAGTACTTC.

For the CDR3, the DNA is TGTGCTAGCGGGGGGCCCCCCTCCTACAATGAGCAGTTCTTC. Encoded protein: CASGGPPSYNEQFF. The genes are TRBV11-2 and TRBJ2-1, with 10 bases fitting TRBD2. In germline, CDR1 is SGHAT, CDR2 FQNNGV. This CDR3 contains 14 residues.

The genes are TRBV2 and TRBJ1-2; tentatively, D is TRBD1 (6 bases). The ends were cut back, 0 bases at V and 5 bases at J, with 19 bases in the middle. The CDR3 consists of 17 residues. Germline V CDR1 and CDR2: SNHLY, FYNNEI. The CDR3 nucleotides read TGTGCCAGCAGTGAAGCGCTCGGCCAGGGGAATCAGTATGGCTACACCTTC. This translates into CASSEALGQGNQYGYTF.

This clonotype was counted between two and nine times. The rearrangement uses TRBV27 and TRBJ2-7, with 8 nucleotides matching TRBD1. Germline V gene lookup returns CDR1 MNHEY and CDR2 SMNVEV (reference sequence). The CDR3 length is 14 residues. J gave up 4 bases and V 7 bases, and 9 bases lay outside the gene matches. CDR3 protein: CASIPYQGAYEQYF. DNA of the CDR3: TGTGCCAGCATCCCCTACCAGGGGGCTTACGAGCAGTACTTC.

Note on this clonotype: The CDR3 carries no conserved terminal phenylalanine or tryptophan, so it likely arises from a read error. The rearrangement uses TRBV19 and TRBJ1-1; 10 bases agree with TRBD1. With 8 bases clipped from V and 4 bases from J, the junction kept 10 bases outside the gene matches. This CDR3 comprises 15 residues. CDR1 and CDR2 (germline): LNHDA, SQIVND (reference sequence). CDR3 sequence reads: CASRRQGAQVTEAFV. The CDR3, as DNA: TGTGCCAGTCGCAGACAGGGGGCACAGGTCACTGAAGCTTTCGTT.

The chain is built from TRBV7-8 and TRBJ2-5, with 8 bases identical to TRBD2. CDR3 length: 15 amino acids. Trimming removed 8 bases from V and 3 bases from J; junction bases left unmatched: 11. Looked up from germline, CDR1 is SGHVS and CDR2 is FQNEAQ. The CDR3, as DNA: TGTGCCAGCTCACCACCGGGGGGGAGGAAAGAGACCCAGTACTTC. Residues: CASSPPGGRKETQYF.

V is TRBV7-8 and J is TRBJ1-2; possible D gene TRBD1, 6 bases. CDR3 length: 15 residues. V lost 6 bases and J lost 8, with 22 bases in between. Germline lookup yields CDR1 SGHVS and CDR2 FQNEAQ. This CDR3 reads CASRARDTHSGGYTF. The DNA of the CDR3 is TGTGCCAGCAGGGCCAGGGACACCCATTCAGGGGGCTACACCTTC.

The chain uses TRBV15 and TRBJ1-1; D is uncertain. CDR1 LNHNV and CDR2 YYDKDF come from the germline V gene (reference sequence). This CDR3 contains 14 residues. The V and J ends lost 0 bases and 7 bases respectively, with 12 bases between them. The CDR3 coding sequence is TGTGCCACCAGCAGAGATCCGCAGGATTATGAAGCTTTCTTT. Protein sequence: CATSRDPQDYEAFF.